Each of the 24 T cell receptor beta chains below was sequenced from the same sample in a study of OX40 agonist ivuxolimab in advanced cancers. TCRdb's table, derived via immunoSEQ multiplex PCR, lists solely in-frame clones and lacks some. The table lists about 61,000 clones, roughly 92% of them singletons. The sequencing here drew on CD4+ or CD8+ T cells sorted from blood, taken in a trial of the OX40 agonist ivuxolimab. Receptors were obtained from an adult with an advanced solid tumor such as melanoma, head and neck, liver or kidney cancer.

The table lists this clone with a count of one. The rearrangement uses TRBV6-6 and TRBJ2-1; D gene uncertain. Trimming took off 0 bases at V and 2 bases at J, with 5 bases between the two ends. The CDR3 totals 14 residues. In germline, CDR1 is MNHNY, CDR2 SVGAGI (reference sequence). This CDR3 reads CASSYSDAYNEQFF. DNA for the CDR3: TGTGCCAGCAGTTACTCCGATGCCTACAATGAGCAGTTCTTC.

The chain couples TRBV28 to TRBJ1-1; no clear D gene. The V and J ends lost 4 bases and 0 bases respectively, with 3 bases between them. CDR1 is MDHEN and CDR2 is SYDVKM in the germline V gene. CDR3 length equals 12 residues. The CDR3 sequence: CASSSMNTEAFF. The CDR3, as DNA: TGTGCCAGCAGTTCGATGAACACTGAAGCTTTCTTT.

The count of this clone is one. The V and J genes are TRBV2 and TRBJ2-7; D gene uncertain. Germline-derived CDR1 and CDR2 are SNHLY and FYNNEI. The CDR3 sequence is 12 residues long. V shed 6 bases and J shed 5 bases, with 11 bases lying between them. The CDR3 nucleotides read TGTGCCAGCAGACAGCGTCTCGACGAGCAGTACTTC. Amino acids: CASRQRLDEQYF.

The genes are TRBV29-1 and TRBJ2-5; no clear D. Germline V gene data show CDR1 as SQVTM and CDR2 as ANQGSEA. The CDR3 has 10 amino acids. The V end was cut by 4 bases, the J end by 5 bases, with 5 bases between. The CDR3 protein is CSVVRETQYF. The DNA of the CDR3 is TGCAGCGTTGTTCGGGAGACCCAGTACTTC.

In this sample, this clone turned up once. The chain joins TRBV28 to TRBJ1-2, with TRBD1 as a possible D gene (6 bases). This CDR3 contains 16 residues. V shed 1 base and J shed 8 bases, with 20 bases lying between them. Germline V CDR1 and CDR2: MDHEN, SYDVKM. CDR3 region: CASSLYMGAGAEGYTF. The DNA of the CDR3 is TGTGCCAGCAGTTTATATATGGGAGCGGGGGCGGAAGGCTACACCTTC.

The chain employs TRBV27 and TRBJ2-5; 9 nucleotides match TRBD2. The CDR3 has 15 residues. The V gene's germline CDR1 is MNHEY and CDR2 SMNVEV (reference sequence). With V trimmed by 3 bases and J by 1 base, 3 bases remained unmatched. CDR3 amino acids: CASSFSGGLQETQYF. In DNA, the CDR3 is TGTGCCAGCAGTTTTAGCGGGGGTCTCCAAGAGACCCAGTACTTC.

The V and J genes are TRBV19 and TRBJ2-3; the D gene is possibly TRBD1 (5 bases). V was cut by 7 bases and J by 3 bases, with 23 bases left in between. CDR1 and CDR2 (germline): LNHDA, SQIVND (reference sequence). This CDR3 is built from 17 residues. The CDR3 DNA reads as TGTGCCAGTATCCCAAACCACCAGGGATTCAGTACAGATACGCAGTATTTT. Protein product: CASIPNHQGFSTDTQYF.

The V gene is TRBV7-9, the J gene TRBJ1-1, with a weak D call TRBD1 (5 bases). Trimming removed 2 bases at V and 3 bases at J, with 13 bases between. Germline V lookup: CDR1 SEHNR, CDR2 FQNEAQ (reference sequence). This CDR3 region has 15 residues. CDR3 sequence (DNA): TGTGCCAGCAGCTTACCCCAGGGAAGGGACACTGAAGCTTTCTTT. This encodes CASSLPQGRDTEAFF.

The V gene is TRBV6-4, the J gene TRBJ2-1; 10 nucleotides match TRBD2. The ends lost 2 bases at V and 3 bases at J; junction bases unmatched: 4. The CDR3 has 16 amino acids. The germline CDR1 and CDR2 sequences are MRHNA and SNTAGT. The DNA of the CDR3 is TGTGCCAGCAGTGACAGGGCTAGCGGGGGCTACAATGAGCAGTTCTTC. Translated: CASSDRASGGYNEQFF.

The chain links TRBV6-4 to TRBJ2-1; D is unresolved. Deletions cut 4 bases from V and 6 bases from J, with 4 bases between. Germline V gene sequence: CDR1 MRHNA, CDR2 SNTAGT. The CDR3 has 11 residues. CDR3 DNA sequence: TGTGCCAGCAGTGGGGGCAATGAGCAGTTCTTC. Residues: CASSGGNEQFF.

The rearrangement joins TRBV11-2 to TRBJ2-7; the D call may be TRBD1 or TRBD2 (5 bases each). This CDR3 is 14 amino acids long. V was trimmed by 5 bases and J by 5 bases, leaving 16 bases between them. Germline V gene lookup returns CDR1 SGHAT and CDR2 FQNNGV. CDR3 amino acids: CASSPGPRLDEQYF. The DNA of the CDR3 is TGTGCCAGCAGCCCGGGACCCAGACTCGACGAGCAGTACTTC.

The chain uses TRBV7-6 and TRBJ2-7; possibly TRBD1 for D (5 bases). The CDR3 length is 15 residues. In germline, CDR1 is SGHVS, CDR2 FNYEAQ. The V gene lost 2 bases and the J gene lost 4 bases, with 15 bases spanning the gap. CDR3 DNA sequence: TGTGCCAGCAGCTTATCCCAGGGTGTTGGGTACGAGCAGTACTTC. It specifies CASSLSQGVGYEQYF.

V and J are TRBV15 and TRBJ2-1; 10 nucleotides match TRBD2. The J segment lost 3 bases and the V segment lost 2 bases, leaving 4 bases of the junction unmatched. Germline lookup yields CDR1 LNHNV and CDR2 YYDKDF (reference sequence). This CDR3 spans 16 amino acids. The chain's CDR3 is CATSRNIAGGYNEQFF. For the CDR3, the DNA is TGTGCCACCAGCAGAAATATAGCGGGGGGCTACAATGAGCAGTTCTTC.

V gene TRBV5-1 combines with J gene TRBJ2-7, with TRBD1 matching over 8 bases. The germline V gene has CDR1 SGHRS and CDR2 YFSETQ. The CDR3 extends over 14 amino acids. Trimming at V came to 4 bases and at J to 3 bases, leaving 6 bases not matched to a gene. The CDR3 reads CASSPTGAGYEQYF. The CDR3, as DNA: TGCGCCAGCAGCCCGACAGGGGCCGGCTACGAGCAGTACTTC.

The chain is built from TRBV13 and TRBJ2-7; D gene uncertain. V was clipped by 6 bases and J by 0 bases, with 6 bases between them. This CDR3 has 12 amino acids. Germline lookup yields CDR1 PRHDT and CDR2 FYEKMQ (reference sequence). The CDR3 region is CASSAHSYEQYF. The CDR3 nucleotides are TGTGCCAGCAGTGCCCACTCCTACGAGCAGTACTTC.

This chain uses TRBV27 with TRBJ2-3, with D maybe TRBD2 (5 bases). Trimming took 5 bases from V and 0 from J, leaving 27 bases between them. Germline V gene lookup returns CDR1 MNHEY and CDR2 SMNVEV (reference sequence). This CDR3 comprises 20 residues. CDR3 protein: CASSSLWSGKDSSSTDTQYF. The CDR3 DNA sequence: TGTGCCAGCAGTAGTTTGTGGTCGGGGAAGGACTCATCTAGCACAGATACGCAGTATTTT.

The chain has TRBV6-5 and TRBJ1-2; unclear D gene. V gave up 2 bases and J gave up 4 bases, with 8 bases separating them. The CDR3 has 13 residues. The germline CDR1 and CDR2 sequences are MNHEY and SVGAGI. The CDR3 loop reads CASSYSSSYGYTF. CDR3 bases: TGTGCCAGCAGTTACAGCTCCAGCTATGGCTACACCTTC.

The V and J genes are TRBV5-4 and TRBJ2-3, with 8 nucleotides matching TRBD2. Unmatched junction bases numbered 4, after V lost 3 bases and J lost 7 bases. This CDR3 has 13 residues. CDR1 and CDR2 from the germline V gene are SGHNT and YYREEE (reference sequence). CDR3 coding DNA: TGTGCCAGCAGCTCCATAGCGGGGAATACGCAGTATTTT. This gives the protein CASSSIAGNTQYF.

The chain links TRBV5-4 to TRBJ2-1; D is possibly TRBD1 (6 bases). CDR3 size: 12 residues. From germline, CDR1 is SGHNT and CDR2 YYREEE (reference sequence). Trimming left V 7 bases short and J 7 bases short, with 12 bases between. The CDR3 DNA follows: TGTGCCAGCCGGGACATCATGAATGAGCAGTTCTTC. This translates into CASRDIMNEQFF.

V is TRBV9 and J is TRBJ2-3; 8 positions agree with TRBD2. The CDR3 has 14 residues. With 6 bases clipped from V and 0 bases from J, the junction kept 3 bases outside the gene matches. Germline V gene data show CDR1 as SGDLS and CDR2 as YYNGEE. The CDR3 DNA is TGTGCCAGCACCAAGCGGGGGAGCACAGATACGCAGTATTTT. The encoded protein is CASTKRGSTDTQYF.

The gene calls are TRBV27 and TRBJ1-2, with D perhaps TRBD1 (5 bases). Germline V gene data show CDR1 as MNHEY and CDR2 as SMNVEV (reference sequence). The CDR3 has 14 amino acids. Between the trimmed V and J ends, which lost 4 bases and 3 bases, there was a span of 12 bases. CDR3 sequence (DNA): TGTGCCAGCAGTTCTGGCGGGGGGGACTATGGCTACACCTTC. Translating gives CASSSGGGDYGYTF.

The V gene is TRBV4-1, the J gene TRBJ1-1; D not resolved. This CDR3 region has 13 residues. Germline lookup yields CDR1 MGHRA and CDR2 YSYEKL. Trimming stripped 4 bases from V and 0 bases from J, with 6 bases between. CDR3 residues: CASSPSMNTEAFF. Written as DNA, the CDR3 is TGCGCCAGCAGCCCGAGTATGAACACTGAAGCTTTCTTT.

The CDR3 sequence: CASSPGAFAGGYNEQFF. As DNA, the CDR3 is TGCGCCAGCAGCCCAGGAGCCTTCGCGGGGGGTTACAATGAGCAGTTCTTC. The rearrangement uses TRBV5-1 and TRBJ2-1, with TRBD2 matching over 8 bases. Trimming removed 4 bases from V and 4 bases from J; junction bases left unmatched: 13. The CDR3 contains 17 residues. The germline V gene has CDR1 SGHRS and CDR2 YFSETQ.

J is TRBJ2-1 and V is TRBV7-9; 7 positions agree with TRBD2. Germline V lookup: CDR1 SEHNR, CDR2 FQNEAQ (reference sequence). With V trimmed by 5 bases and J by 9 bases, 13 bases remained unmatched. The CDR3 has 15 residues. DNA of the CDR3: TGTGCCAGCAGCCACGGAGCGGGGTCTCCGGTTGAGCAGTTCTTC. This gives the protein CASSHGAGSPVEQFF.